The sequence of this T cell receptor (beta chain) was determined in a study of Tregs in tolerant kidney transplant recipients. This CDR3 has 12 amino acids. Germline CDR1 ENHRY, CDR2 SYGVKD. V was shortened by 9 bases and J by 5 bases, with 13 bases between the two germline ends. Thawed PBMCs were FACS-sorted into unstimulated CD4+CD25+CD127- regulatory T cells, CD4+CD25- non-regulatory cells, CD4 and CD8 cells. General observations from the study: This study did not directly address biological reproducibility. Expanding Tregs on activated donor B cells appeared to best identify donor-specific TCRbeta clones.

The table came from immunoSEQ multiplex PCR; TCRdb's copy has only in-frame clones and leaves some out. The sample records some 250,000 clones, around 82% being singletons. In regard to this clone: Its antigen is unknown.

V gene TRBV10-3 combines with J gene TRBJ1-1; D possibly corresponds to TRBD1 (5 bases). Sequencing was carried out using CD4+ T cells from blood. The TCR originated in a human donor in good health. The CDR3 sequence: CAIRGLGTEAFF. The CDR3 region has the DNA TGTGCCATAAGGGGACTTGGTACTGAAGCTTTCTTT.